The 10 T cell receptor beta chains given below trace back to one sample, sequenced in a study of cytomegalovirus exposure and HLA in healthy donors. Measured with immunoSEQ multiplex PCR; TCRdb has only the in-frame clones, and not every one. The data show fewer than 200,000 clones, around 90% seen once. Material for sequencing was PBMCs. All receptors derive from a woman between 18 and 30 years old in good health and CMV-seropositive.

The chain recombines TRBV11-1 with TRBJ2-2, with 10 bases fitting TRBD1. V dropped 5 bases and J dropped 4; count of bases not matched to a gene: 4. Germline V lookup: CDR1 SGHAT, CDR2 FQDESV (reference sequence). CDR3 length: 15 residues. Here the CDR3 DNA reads TGTGCCAGCAGCCCTGACAGGGGGCTCACCGGGGAGCTGTTTTTT. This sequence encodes CASSPDRGLTGELFF.

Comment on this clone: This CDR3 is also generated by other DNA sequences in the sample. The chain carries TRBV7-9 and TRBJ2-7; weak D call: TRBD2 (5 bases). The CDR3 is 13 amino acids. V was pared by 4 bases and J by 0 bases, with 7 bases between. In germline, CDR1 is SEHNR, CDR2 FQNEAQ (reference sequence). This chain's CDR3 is CASSSGVSYEQYF. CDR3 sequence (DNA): TGTGCCAGCAGCTCCGGGGTCTCCTACGAGCAGTACTTC.

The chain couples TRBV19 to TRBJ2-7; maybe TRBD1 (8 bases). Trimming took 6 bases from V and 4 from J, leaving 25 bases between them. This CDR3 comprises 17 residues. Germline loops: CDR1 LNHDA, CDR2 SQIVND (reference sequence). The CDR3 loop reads CASSDASRGDRSYEQYF. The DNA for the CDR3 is TGTGCCAGTAGCGACGCCTCCCGGGGGGACAGGAGTTACGAGCAGTACTTC.

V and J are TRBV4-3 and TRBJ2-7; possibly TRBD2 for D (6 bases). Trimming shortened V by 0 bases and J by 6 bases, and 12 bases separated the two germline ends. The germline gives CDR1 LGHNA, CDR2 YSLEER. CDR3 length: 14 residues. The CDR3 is CASSQDAGIGEQYF. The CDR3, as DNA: TGCGCCAGCAGCCAAGATGCGGGGATAGGCGAGCAGTACTTC.

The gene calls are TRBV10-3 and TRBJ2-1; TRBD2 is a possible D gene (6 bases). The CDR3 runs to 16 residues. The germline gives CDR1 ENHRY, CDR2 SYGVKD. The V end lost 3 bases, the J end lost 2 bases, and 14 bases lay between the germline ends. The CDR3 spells CAISEGGEGTYNEQFF. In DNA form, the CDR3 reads TGTGCCATCAGTGAAGGCGGGGAAGGCACCTACAATGAGCAGTTCTTC.

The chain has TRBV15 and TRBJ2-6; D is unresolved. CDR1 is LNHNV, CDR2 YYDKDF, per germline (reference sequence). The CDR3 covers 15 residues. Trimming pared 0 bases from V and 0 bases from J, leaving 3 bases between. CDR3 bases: TGTGCCACCAGCAGAGAACACTCTGGGGCCAACGTCCTGACTTTC. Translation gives CATSREHSGANVLTF.

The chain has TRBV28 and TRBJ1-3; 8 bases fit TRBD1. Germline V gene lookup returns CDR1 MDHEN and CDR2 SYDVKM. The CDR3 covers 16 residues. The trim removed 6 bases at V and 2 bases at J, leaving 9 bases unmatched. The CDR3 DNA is TGTGCCAGCAGCCCTCCGGACAGGGAAACTGGAAACACCATATATTTT. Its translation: CASSPPDRETGNTIYF.

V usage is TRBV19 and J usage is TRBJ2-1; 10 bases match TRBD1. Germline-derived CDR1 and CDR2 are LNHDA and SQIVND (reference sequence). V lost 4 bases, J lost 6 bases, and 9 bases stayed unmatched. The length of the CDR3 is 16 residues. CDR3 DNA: TGTGCCAGTAGTAGGGACGGGACAGGGGTGGGCAATGAGCAGTTCTTC. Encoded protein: CASSRDGTGVGNEQFF.

The DNA of the CDR3 is TGTGCCAGCACCTACGCCTCGGGGAGAGTCGATACGCAGTATTTT. This translates into CASTYASGRVDTQYF. This chain links TRBV6-6 with TRBJ2-3; D is perhaps TRBD2 (5 bases). Germline V lookup: CDR1 MNHNY, CDR2 SVGAGI (reference sequence). The length of the CDR3 is 15 residues. Trimming took 7 bases from V and 6 from J, leaving 20 bases between them.

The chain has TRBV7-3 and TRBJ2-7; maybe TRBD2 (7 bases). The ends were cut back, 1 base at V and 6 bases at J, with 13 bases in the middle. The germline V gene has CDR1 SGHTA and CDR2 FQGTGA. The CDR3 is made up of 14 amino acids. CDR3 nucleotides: TGTGCCAGCAGCTTAATAGGGGGGGATAGCGAGCAGTACTTC. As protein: CASSLIGGDSEQYF.